This TCR beta chain was sequenced during a study of T cells in narcolepsy. Study as a whole: Donors had narcolepsy type 1 or type 2, or were healthy controls.

Concerning this clone itself: Its matching antigen is unknown.

Per germline, CDR1 LNHDA and CDR2 SQIVND (reference sequence). The CDR3 is 15 amino acids. Trimming at V came to 5 bases and at J to 6 bases, leaving 13 bases not matched to a gene. Method: immunoSEQ multiplex PCR; TCRdb's copy keeps in-frame clones and lacks some. The sample has approximately 31,000 clones; approximately 78% are singletons. Study-wide points: Blood of same and different patients, but not healthy controls, reportedly held recurring autoreactive clonotypes.

Material: CD45RA- memory CD4+ T cells from PBMCs. The origin of this receptor is a human donor with narcolepsy. The V call is TRBV19, the J call TRBJ2-7, with TRBD1 matching 7 bases. The CDR3 DNA reads TGTGCCAGTAGTGTTTCAGGGGGAGCCCTACGCGAGCAGTACTTC. Encoded protein: CASSVSGGALREQYF.